The clone carrying this T cell receptor beta chain was counted once. Its antigen remains unknown. CDR1 and CDR2 (germline): KGHSH, LQKENI. The CDR3 runs 18 residues. V gave up 2 bases and J gave up 7 bases; unmatched junction bases: 13. The data belong to a study of T cell responses to AZD1222 COVID-19 vaccine. Across the whole study: Recipients boosted at about 4 weeks or about 12 weeks are pooled. Study observations and caveats: Across the whole spike, CD4 TCRs peaked at regions 160-218 and 743-854. Only 5 to 7 AZD1222 recipients tested seropositive at baseline. Unmutated variant regions reportedly attract nearly half of all spike-specific TCRs.

Produced via immunoSEQ multiplex PCR; TCRdb's table is partial and in-frame only. The sample comprises 140,000 or so clones, around 91% of which are singletons, and 1.6% rests with the top ten. The chain links TRBV18 to TRBJ1-3, with 11 bases identical to TRBD1. The material was peripheral blood, obtained on day 0 of AZD1222 vaccination. This TCR was recovered from an adult in good health. Here the CDR3 reads CASSPVGQGALSLNTIYF. Here the CDR3 DNA reads TGTGCCAGCTCACCAGTTGGACAGGGGGCACTAAGCCTGAACACCATATATTTT.